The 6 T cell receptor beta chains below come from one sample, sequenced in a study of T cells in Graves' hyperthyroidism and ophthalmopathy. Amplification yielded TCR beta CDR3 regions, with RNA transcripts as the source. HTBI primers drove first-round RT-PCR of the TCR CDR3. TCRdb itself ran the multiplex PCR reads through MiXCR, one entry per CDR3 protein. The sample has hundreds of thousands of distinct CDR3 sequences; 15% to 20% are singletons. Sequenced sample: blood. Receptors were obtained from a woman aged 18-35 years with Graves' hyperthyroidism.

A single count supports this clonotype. CDR3 in DNA: TGTGCCAGCAGCTTAGCGGGAGGCTACAATGAGCAGTACTTC. It encodes CASSLAGGYNEQYF. This chain uses TRBV7-2 with TRBJ2-1; D might be TRBD2 (6 bases). The DNA end is a closer match to TRBJ2-7, so the J assignment may be wrong. CDR3 length equals 14 residues. CDR1 SGHTA and CDR2 FQGNSA come from the germline V gene.

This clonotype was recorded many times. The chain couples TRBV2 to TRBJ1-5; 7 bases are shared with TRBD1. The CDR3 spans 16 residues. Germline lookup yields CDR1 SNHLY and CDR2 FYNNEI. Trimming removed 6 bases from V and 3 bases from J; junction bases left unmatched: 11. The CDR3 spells CASRGRDRLYNQPQHF. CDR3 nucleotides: TGTGCCAGCAGGGGACGGGACAGATTATACAATCAGCCCCAGCATTTT.

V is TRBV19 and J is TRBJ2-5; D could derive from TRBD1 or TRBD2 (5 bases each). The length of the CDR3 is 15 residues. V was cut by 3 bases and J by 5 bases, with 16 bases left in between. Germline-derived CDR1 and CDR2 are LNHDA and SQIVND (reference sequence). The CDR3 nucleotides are TGTGCCAGTAGTATTTTGTCAGGGAGAGAGGAGACCCAGTACTTC. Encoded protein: CASSILSGREETQYF. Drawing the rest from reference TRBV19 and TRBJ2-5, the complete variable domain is DGGITQSPKYLFRKEGQNVTLSCEQNLNHDAMYWYRQDPGQGLRLIYYSQIVNDFQKGDIAEGYSVSREKKESFPLTVTSAQKNPTAFYLCASSILSGREETQYFGPGTRLLVL.

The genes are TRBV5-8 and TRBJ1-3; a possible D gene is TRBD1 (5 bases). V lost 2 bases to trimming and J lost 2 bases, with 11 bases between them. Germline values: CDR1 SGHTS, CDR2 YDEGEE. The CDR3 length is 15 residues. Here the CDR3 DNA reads TGTGCCAGCAGCTTACGGGCAGGGACTGGAAACACCATATATTTT. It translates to CASSLRAGTGNTIYF.

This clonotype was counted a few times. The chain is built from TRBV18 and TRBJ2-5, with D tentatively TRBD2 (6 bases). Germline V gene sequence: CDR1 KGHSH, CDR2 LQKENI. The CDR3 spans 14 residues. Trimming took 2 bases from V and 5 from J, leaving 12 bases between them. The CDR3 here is CASSPTTRGETQYF. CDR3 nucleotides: TGTGCCAGCTCACCAACGACACGGGGGGAGACCCAGTACTTC.

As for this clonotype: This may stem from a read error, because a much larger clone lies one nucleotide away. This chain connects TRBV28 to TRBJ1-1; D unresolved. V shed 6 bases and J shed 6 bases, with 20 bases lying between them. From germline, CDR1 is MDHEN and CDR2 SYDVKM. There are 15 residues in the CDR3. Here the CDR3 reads CASRFLSGFEAEAFF. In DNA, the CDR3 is TGTGCCAGCAGGTTTTTATCCGGGTTTGAGGCTGAAGCTTTCTTT.